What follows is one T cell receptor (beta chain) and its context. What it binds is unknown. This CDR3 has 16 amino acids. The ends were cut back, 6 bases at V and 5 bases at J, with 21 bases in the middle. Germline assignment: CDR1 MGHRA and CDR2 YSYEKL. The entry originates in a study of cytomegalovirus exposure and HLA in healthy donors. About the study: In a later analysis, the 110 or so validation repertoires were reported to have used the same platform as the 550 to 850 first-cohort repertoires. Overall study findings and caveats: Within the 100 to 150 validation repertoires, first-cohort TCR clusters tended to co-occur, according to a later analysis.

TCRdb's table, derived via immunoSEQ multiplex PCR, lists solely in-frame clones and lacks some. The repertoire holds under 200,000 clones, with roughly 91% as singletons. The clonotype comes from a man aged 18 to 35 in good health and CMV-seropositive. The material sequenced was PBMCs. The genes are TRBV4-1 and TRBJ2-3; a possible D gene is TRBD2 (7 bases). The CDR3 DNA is TGCGCCAGCAGTCCTAGGGGGAGGGCCGCGGTAGATACGCAGTATTTT. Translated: CASSPRGRAAVDTQYF.